This TCR beta chain was identified in a study of shared clonotypes between healthy human individuals. Notes on the study in general: Sampling involved blood alone; tissue repertoires likely differ. Rarefaction showed sorted-subset sequencing was incomplete despite large depth.

A note on this clone: Antigen: not known.

CDR1 is ENHRY and CDR2 is SYGVKD in the germline V gene. The junction had 13 bases not matched to a gene; V was cut back by 4 bases and J by 7 bases. The CDR3 runs to 17 residues. The study ran the assay at deep level. Original data processing: ImmunoSEQ junction-only sequences lacked quality scores, so their filtering differed. The method was immunoSEQ multiplex PCR; TCRdb's version includes in-frame clones alone and lacks a portion of them. D and trimming were read from the DNA, whereas the V and J calls and clone size are those reported in that table. The table records about 820,000 clones, nearly 95% of them present only once. CD45RO negativity and positive selection for CCR7 defined naive CD8 cells, a population that excluded terminally differentiated effector memory CD45RA+ cells.

J is TRBJ2-4 and V is TRBV10-3; TRBD2 matches 10 bases. The origin of this receptor is a man under 40 in good health. What was sequenced was naive CD8+ T cells sorted from blood. CDR3 sequence (DNA): TGTGCCATCAGTGCGCCGGCTAGCGGGGGAGGAGAGAACATTCAGTACTTC. Protein product: CAISAPASGGGENIQYF.